This T cell receptor beta chain was documented in a study of cytomegalovirus exposure and HLA in healthy donors. To note about this clone: Antigen specificity is unknown.

Germline values: CDR1 SGHVS, CDR2 FNYEAQ. The V end lost 5 bases, the J end lost 5 bases, and 22 bases lay between the germline ends. The CDR3 totals 16 residues. The donors comprised healthy bone marrow donors. Primers included in the PCR were 60 Vbeta and 13 Jbeta primers. Libraries were prepared by immunoSEQ multiplex PCR; TCRdb keeps only in-frame clonotypes and omits some of them. This sample has 110,000 to 150,000 clones, with less than 10% found just once. Study-level results: It was in a later analysis that TCR association rates were seen to vary by HLA locus, highest for DRB1 and lowest for HLA-C. Listed as cytomegalovirus-associated were 150 to 200 TCR beta chains. A later analysis reportedly found that, within productive TCRs, an Asian-associated ancestry cluster had fewer N-insertions than the mean observed across the approximately 700 donors.

The sequence derives from a man in his forties or fifties in good health and CMV-seronegative. Sequencing was done on a sample of PBMCs. The chain recombines TRBV7-6 with TRBJ2-7, with D maybe TRBD2 (6 bases). The CDR3 protein is CASSGSPREYFHEQYF. In DNA, the CDR3 is TGTGCCAGCAGCGGAAGCCCTCGGGAGTATTTCCACGAGCAGTACTTC.